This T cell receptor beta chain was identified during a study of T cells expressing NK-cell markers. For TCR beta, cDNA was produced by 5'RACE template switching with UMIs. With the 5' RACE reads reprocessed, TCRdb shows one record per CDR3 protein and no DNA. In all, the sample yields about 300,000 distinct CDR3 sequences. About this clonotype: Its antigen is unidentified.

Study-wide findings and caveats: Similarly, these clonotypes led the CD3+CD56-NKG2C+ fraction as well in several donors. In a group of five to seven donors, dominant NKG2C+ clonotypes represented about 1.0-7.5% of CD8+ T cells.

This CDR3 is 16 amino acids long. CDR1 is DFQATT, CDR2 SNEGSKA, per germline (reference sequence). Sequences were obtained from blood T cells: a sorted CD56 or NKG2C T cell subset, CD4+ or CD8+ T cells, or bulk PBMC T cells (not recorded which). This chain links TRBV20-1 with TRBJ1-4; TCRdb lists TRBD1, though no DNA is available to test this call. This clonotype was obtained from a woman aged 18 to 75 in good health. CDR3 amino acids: CSARRIGQGLNEKLFF.